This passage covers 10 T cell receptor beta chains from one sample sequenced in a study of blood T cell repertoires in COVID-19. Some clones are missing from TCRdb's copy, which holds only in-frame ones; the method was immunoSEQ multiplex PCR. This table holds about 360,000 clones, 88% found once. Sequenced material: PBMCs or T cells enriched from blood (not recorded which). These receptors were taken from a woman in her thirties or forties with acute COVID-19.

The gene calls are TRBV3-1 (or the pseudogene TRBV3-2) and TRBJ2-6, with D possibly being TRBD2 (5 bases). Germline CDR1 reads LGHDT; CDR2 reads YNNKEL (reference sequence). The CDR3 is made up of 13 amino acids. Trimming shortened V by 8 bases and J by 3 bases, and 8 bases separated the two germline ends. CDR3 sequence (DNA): TGTGCCAGCGACGGGATTGGGGCCAACGTCCTGACTTTC. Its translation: CASDGIGANVLTF.

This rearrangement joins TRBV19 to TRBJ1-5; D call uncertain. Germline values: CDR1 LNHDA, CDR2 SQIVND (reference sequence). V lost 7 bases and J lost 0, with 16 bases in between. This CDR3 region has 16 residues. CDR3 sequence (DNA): TGTGCCAGTACCCCTCTCTCCTCTAGTAGCAATCAGCCCCAGCATTTT. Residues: CASTPLSSSSNQPQHF. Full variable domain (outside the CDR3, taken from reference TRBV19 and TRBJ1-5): DGGITQSPKYLFRKEGQNVTLSCEQNLNHDAMYWYRQDPGQGLRLIYYSQIVNDFQKGDIAEGYSVSREKKESFPLTVTSAQKNPTAFYLCASTPLSSSSNQPQHFGDGTRLSIL.

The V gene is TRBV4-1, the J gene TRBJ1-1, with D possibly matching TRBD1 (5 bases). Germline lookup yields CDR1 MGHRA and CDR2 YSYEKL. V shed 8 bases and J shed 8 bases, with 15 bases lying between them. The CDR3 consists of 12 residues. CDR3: CASRGWGLEAFF. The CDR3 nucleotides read TGCGCCAGCCGTGGATGGGGCCTAGAAGCTTTCTTT.

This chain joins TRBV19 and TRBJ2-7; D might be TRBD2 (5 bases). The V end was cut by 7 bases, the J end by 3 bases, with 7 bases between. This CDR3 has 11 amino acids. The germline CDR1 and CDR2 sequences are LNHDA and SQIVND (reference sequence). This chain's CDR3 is CASTGNYEQYF. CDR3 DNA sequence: TGTGCCAGTACGGGAAACTACGAGCAGTACTTC.

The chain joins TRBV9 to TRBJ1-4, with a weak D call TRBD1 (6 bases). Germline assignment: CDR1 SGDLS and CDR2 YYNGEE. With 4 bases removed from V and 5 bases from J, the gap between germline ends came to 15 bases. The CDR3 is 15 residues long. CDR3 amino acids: CASSRRGSINEKLFF. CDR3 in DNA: TGTGCCAGCAGCCGAAGGGGGAGTATAAATGAAAAACTGTTTTTT.

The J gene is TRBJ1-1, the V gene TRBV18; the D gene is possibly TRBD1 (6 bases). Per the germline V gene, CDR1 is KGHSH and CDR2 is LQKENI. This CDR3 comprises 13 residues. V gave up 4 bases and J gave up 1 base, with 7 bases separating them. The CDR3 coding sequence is TGTGCCAGCTCACGGACAGCGAACACTGAAGCTTTCTTT. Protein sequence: CASSRTANTEAFF.

CDR3 in DNA: TGTGCCACCAGCCACCGGGACAGTGATGAAAAACTGTTTTTT. It is translated as CATSHRDSDEKLFF. The genes are TRBV15 and TRBJ1-4; TRBD1 matches 7 bases. The V gene's germline CDR1 is LNHNV and CDR2 YYDKDF (reference sequence). After removal of 5 bases from V and 6 bases from J, the junction contained 6 bases not matched to a gene. The CDR3 spans 14 residues.

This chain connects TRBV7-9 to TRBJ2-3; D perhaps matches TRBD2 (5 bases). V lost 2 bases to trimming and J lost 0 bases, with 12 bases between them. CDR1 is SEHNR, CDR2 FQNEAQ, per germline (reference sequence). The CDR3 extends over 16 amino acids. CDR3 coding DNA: TGTGCCAGCAGCTTAAGAGCCGGGGAGAGCACAGATACGCAGTATTTT. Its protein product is CASSLRAGESTDTQYF.

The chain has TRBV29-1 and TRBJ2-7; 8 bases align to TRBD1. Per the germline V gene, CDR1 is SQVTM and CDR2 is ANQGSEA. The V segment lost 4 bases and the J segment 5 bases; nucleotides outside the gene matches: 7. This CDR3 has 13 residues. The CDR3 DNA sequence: TGCAGCGTTGCTACGGACAGGGCCCACGAGCAGTACTTC. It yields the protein CSVATDRAHEQYF.

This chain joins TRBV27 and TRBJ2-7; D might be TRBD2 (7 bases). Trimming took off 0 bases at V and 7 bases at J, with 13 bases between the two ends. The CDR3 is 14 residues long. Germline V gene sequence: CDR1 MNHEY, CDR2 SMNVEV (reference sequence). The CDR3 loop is CASSLSGGALEQYF. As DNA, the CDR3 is TGTGCCAGCAGTTTATCAGGGGGGGCGCTTGAGCAGTACTTC.